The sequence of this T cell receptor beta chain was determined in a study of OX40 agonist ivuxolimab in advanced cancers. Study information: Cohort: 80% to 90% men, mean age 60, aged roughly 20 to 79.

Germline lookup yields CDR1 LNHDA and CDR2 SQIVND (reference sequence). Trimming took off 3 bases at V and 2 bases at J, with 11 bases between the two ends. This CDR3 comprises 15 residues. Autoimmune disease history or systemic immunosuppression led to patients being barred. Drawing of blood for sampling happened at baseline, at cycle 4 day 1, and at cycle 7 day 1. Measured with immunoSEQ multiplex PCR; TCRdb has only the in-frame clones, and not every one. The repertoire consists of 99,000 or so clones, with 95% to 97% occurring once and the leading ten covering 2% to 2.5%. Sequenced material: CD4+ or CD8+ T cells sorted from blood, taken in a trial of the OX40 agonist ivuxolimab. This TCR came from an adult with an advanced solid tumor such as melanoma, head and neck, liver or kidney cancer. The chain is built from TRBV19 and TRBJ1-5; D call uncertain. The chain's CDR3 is CASSIMGGGNQPQHF. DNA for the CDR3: TGTGCCAGTAGTATCATGGGTGGGGGCAATCAGCCCCAGCATTTT.